This T cell receptor beta chain emerged from a study of blood T cell repertoires in COVID-19. About the study: Researchers got acute and convalescent COVID-19 samples from the United States, Italy and Spain. T cells, B-cell-depleted T cells, or PBMCs supplied cDNA or gDNA.

This CDR3 has 16 residues. Trimming took 3 bases from V and 4 from J, leaving 15 bases between them. Germline V gives CDR1 LNHDA, CDR2 SQIVND (reference sequence). As originally analysed: For nucleated cells, counts were estimated from reference gene primer amplification. Profiling relied on immunoSEQ multiplex PCR, and the TCRdb table lists in-frame clones only, not all of them. V and J calls and clone size come straight from that table; D and trimming were deduced from the DNA. The data show about 170,000 clones, approximately 90% seen once. The chain has TRBV19 and TRBJ2-2; tentatively, D is TRBD1 (6 bases). The sequencing sample was made of peripheral blood. The source of this sequence is a man between 45 and 60 years old who had recovered from COVID-19. CDR3 DNA: TGTGCCAGTAGTATGGGGCAGGGGCGTCGCACCGGGGAGCTGTTTTTT. Its translation: CASSMGQGRRTGELFF.